One T cell receptor beta chain is described in this entry. Using its own MiXCR run on the RT-PCR reads, TCRdb lists one record per CDR3 protein. The sample holds some 880,000 distinct CDR3 sequences, about 20% seen once. The source of the sample is a study of patients and donors after allogeneic stem cell transplantation. This TCR was recovered from a human donor who was either an allogeneic HSCT recipient or a stem cell or donor lymphocyte infusion donor (not recorded which). It is not recorded whose cells these are; they may come from a transplant donor. Sequencing was done on a sample of blood, either unsorted or a sorted T cell fraction (not recorded which).

In nucleotides, the CDR3 is TGTGCCAGCACTTTCCTAGACAGGTTCTACGAGCAGTACTTC. Translating gives CASTFLDRFYEQYF. The chain combines TRBV12-3 or TRBV12-4 with TRBJ2-7; TRBD1 is a possible D gene (6 bases). The length of the CDR3 is 14 residues. Between the trimmed V and J ends, which lost 7 bases and 3 bases, there was a span of 16 bases.